The clone carrying this T cell receptor beta chain came up once. This sample is drawn from a study of shared clonotypes between healthy human individuals. The data were produced by immunoSEQ multiplex PCR, yet TCRdb's version contains in-frame clones alone and is incomplete. Of hundreds of thousands of clones in the sample, less than 85% were seen once. The CDR3 covers 17 residues. The junction had 13 bases not matched to a gene; V was cut back by 4 bases and J by 5 bases. Germline-derived CDR1 and CDR2 are SGHTS and YDEGEE. V gene TRBV5-8 combines with J gene TRBJ1-4, with 8 bases identical to TRBD1. This TCR came from a woman aged 25 to 39 in good health. The sequencing input was memory CD4+ T cells sorted from blood. Subset reported: CD45RA-negative fraction. Here the CDR3 DNA reads TGTGCCAGCAGCCGACATTTCGGACAGGGACCAAATGAAAAACTGTTTTTT. It codes for CASSRHFGQGPNEKLFF. The complete variable domain, with remaining parts taken from reference TRBV5-8 and TRBJ1-4, reads EAGVTQSPTHLIKTRGQQATLRCSPISGHTSVYWYQQALGLGLQFLLWYDEGEERNRGNFPPRFSGRQFPNYSSELNVNALELEDSALYLCASSRHFGQGPNEKLFFGSGTQLSVL.